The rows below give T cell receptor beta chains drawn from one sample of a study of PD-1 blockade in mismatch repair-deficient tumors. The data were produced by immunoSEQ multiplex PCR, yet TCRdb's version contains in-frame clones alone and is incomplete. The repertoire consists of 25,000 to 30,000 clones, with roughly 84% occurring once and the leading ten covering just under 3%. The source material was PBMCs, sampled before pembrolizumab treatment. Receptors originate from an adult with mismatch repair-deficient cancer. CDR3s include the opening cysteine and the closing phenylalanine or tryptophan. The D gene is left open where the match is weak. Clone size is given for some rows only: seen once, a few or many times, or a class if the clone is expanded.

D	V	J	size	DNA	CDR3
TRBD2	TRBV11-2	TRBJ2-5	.	TGTGCCAGCAGCTTAGAAACGGGGGGAGAGACCCAGTACTTC	CASSLETGGETQYF
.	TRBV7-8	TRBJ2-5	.	TGTGCCAGCAGCTCCTTAGGGGGAGAAGGTTCAGAGACCCAGTACTTC	CASSSLGGEGSETQYF
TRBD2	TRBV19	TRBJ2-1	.	TGTGCCAGTAGTTCTAGCGGGAGGTGGAATGAGCAGTTCTTC	CASSSSGRWNEQFF
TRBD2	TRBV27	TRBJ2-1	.	TGTGCCAGCAGTCAGCGGGACCCCCTACGCACATACAATGAGCAGTTCTTC	CASSQRDPLRTYNEQFF
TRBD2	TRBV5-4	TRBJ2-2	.	TGTGCCAGCAGATGGGGACTAGCGGGAGGGACCGGGGAGCTGTTTTTT	CASRWGLAGGTGELFF
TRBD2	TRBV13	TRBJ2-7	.	TGTGCCAGCAGCCGCGGGGGGGTACTCTACGAGCAGTACTTC	CASSRGGVLYEQYF
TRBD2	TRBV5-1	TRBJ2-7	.	TGCGCCAGCAGCAAAGGACTAGTATACGAGCAGTACTTC	CASSKGLVYEQYF
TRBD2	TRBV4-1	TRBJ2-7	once	TGCGCCAGCAGCAAGGGACTAGCGGAAAACTACGAGCAGTACTTC	CASSKGLAENYEQYF
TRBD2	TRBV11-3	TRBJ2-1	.	TGTGCCAGCAGGGGGACTAGCGGGACGGTCTTCTTC	CASRGTSGTVFF
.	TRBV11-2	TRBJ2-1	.	TGTGCCAGCAGCTTAGTCGGGAGTGGAATCATTGATGAGCAGTTCTTC	CASSLVGSGIIDEQFF
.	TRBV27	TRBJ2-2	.	TGTGCCAGCAGTTTCGTCGGGAGAAACACCGGGGAGCTGTTTTTT	CASSFVGRNTGELFF
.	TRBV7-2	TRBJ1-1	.	TGTGCCAGCAGCTTATTTGGGTGGCAGATATGGCAGGACACTGAAGCTTTCTTT	CASSLFGWQIWQDTEAFF
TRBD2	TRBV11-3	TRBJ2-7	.	TGTGCCAGCACCGTGGGGACTACGCTATACGAGCAGTACTTC	CASTVGTTLYEQYF